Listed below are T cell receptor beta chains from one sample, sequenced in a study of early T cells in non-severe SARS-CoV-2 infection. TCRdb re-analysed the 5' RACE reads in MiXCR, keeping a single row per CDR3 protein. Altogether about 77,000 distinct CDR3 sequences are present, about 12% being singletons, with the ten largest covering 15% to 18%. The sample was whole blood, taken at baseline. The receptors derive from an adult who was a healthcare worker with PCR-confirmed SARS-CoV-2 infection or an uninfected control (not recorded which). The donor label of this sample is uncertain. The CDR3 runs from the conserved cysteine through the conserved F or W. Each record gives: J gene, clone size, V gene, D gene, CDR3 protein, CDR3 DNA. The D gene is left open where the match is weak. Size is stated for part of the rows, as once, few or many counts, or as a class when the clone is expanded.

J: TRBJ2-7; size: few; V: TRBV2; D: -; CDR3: CASSPGSEEYF; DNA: TGTGCCAGCAGTCCCGGGTCAGAGGAGTACTTC
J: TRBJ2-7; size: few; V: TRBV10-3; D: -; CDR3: CAISERGALYEQYF; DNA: TGTGCCATCAGTGAGCGGGGGGCCCTCTACGAGCAGTACTTC
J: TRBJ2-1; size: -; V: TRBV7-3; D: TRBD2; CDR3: CASSLRRAGGPSYNEQFF; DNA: TGTGCCAGCAGCTTGCGTCGAGCGGGGGGCCCCTCCTACAATGAGCAGTTCTTC
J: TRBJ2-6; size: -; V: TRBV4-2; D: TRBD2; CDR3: CASSPAGASGRAGANVLTF; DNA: TGTGCCAGCAGCCCGGCGGGGGCTAGCGGGAGGGCTGGGGCCAACGTCCTGACTTTC
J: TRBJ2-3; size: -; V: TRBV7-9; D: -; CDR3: CASSLGTASTDTQYF; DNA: TGTGCCAGCAGCCTAGGGACTGCTAGCACAGATACGCAGTATTTT
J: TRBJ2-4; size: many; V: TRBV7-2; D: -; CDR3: CASGGSGENIQYF; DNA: TGTGCCAGCGGGGGGTCAGGGGAAAACATTCAGTACTTC
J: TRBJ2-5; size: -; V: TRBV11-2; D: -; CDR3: CASSLSLARSTRGGQYF; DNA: TGTGCCAGCAGCTTATCTCTCGCCCGGAGCACCCGGGGTGGCCAGTACTTC
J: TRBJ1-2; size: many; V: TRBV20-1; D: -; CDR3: CSARDTSFNYGYTF; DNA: TGCAGTGCTAGAGACACCTCTTTTAACTATGGCTACACCTTC
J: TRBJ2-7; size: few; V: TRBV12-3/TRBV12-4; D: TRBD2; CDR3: CASSERLAGDYEQYF; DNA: TGTGCCAGCAGCGAACGACTAGCGGGGGACTACGAGCAGTACTTC
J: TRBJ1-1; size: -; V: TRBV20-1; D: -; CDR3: CSASSRTDAFF; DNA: TGTAGTGCTAGCAGCCGTACTGATGCTTTCTTT
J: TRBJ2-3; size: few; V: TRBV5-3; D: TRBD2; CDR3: CARSLSCIWREVSDTQYF; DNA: TGTGCCAGAAGCTTGAGTTGTATTTGGCGGGAGGTCTCAGATACGCAGTATTTT
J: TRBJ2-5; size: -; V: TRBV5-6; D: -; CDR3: CASSQRSEETQYF; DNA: TGTGCCAGCAGCCAAAGGAGCGAAGAGACCCAGTACTTC
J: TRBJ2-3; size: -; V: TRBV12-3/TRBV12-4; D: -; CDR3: CASNVRGSYTDTQYF; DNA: TGTGCCAGCAACGTACGGGGGTCCTACACAGATACGCAGTATTTT
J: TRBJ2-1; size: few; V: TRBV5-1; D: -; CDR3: CASSFGGRTAEQFF; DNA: TGCGCCAGCAGCTTCGGGGGAAGAACGGCTGAGCAGTTCTTC
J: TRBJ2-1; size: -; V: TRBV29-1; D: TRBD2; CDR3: CSVGLAGVHEQFF; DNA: TGCAGCGTGGGACTAGCGGGAGTACATGAGCAGTTCTTC
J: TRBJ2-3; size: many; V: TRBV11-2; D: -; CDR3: CASSSTTDTQYF; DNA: TGTGCCAGCAGTTCCACGACAGATACGCAGTATTTT
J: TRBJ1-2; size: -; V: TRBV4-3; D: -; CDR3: CASSQDRVRVNYGYTF; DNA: TGCGCCAGCAGCCAAGATCGCGTCAGGGTTAACTATGGCTACACCTTC
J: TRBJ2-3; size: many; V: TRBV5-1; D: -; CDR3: CASSLAVDTQYF; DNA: TGCGCCAGCAGCTTGGCAGTAGATACGCAGTATTTT
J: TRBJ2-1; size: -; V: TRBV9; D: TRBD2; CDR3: CASSVAAGGGLYNEQFF; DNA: TGTGCCAGCAGCGTAGCAGCGGGAGGTGGCCTATACAATGAGCAGTTCTTC
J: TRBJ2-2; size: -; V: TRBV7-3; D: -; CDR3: CASSSLPWDTGELFF; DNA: TGTGCCAGCAGCTCCCTACCCTGGGACACCGGGGAGCTGTTTTTT
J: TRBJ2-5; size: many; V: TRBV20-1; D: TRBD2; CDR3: CSASGVAGGQETQYF; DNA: TGCAGTGCTAGTGGGGTTGCGGGGGGGCAAGAGACCCAGTACTTC
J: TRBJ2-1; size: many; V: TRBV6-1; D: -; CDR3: CASSDSRPAGRQFF; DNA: TGTGCCAGCAGTGATTCCCGTCCGGCGGGACGGCAGTTCTTC
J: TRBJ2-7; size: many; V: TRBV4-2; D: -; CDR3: CASSQVTGGSYEQYF; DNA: TGTGCCAGCAGCCAAGTGACCGGTGGGTCCTACGAGCAGTACTTC
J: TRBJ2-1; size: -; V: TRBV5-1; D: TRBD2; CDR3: CASSLSPAGTSGGYEQFF; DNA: TGCGCCAGCAGCTTGTCCCCTGCGGGGACTAGCGGGGGGTATGAGCAGTTCTTC